This T cell receptor (beta chain) was identified in a study of post-analysis software for immune sequencing data. This clonotype was counted once. Its antigen remains unidentified. This may be a read error, as it is one base from a much larger clone. The CDR3 is 13 amino acids. Per the germline V gene, CDR1 is DFQATT and CDR2 is SNEGSKA (reference sequence). Study-wide findings and caveats: Among 4 or 5 TRBV segments more frequent in patients than controls were TRBV5-6, TRBV5-1 and TRBV20-1.

Carried by the TCR beta cDNA libraries were unique molecular identifiers. T cells numbering about 0.85 to 10 million yielded roughly 0.5 million cDNA molecules. Via MiXCR, TCRdb re-called the PCR reads, giving one row per CDR3 protein. The table shows about 800,000 distinct CDR3 sequences, with 25% to 30% occurring only once. Sample: blood. The chain combines TRBV20-1 with TRBJ2-1; D perhaps matches TRBD2 (7 bases). This sequence originates from a girl aged 10 to 17 with multiple sclerosis. The DNA of the CDR3 is TGCAGTGCGGGAGGGGGTACCTACAATGAGCGGTTCTTC. This gives the protein CSAGGGTYNERFF.